This T cell receptor (beta chain) was captured by sequencing in a study of cytomegalovirus exposure and HLA in healthy donors. Whole-study context: Around 80 million unique TCRs from HLA-typed donors were held in an early data release.

Findings of the study overall: Donors belonging to an Asian-associated ancestry cluster reportedly showed fewer N-insertions in productive TCRs than the approximately 670-donor mean, according to what a later analysis found.

It was with 60 Vbeta and 13 Jbeta primers that the PCR ran. The assay was immunoSEQ multiplex PCR, and TCRdb's table has in-frame clones only and misses some. The sample yields about 140,000 clones, roughly 77% seen once. Regarding this clone: Its specificity is not known.

This TCR came from a man younger than 35 in good health and CMV-seropositive. The sample comprised PBMCs.

The CDR3 DNA sequence: TGTGCCAGCAGTCAAGGCACGGCAGACTACGAGCAGTACTTC. Its translation: CASSQGTADYEQYF. V gene TRBV6-6 combines with J gene TRBJ2-5, with no clear D. The DNA end is a closer match to TRBJ2-7, so the J assignment may be wrong. The CDR3 runs 14 residues. CDR1 MNHNY and CDR2 SVGAGI come from the germline V gene (reference sequence).